This section outlines one T cell receptor (beta chain) sequence together with its context. Caucasian adults living in Nashville, Tennessee, provided all samples. The authors divided CD4+ cells into CD45RA+ naive and CD45RA-negative memory subsets. The record originates from a study of shared clonotypes between healthy human individuals. On the study more broadly: Per donor, three plates held CD4 naive cells, three held CD4 memory, two held CD8 naive and one held CD8 memory.

Replicate sorted-subset PCRs were loaded with about 0.2 ug DNA, tens of thousands of T cell genomes. Here immunoSEQ multiplex PCR was the method, and the copy in TCRdb shows in-frame clones only, minus some. The sample shows about 1 million clones, about 70% of them seen only once. Germline loops: CDR1 SGHNT, CDR2 YYREEE (reference sequence). The CDR3 loop spans 16 amino acids. Trimming took off 2 bases at V and 3 bases at J, with 17 bases between the two ends. The sample was memory CD4+ T cells sorted from blood. Subset meaning: CD45RA-negative fraction. This TCR was sampled from a man younger than 35 in good health. The chain carries TRBV5-4 and TRBJ1-1; D might be TRBD1 (5 bases). CDR3 region: CASSFLGVGADTEAFF. The CDR3, as DNA: TGTGCCAGCAGCTTTCTGGGGGTTGGAGCGGACACTGAAGCTTTCTTT.